Listed below are T cell receptor beta chains from one sample, sequenced in a study of post-analysis software for immune sequencing data. From the PCR reads, TCRdb called clonotypes with MiXCR, one entry per CDR3 protein. Among around 400,000 distinct CDR3 sequences, around 37% were seen once, and the ten largest hold roughly 13%. The sample was blood. These receptors were taken from a girl aged 10 to 17 with multiple sclerosis. Both conserved end residues are part of each CDR3. The D gene is left open where the match is weak. A clone size is listed for some rows: how often the clone was seen (once, few, many), or a class if it is expanded.

D	size	J	V	DNA	CDR3
.	.	TRBJ2-1	TRBV28	TGTGCCAGCAGTTCGGCTCTAGAGGGCAATGAGCAGTTCTTC	CASSSALEGNEQFF
TRBD1	.	TRBJ2-1	TRBV3-1	TGTGCCAGCAGCCAAGATCTTCGGGCAGGGGGCGTTAGGGCACACAATGAGCAGTTCTTC	CASSQDLRAGGVRAHNEQFF
.	.	TRBJ2-1	TRBV12-3/TRBV12-4	TGTGCCAGCAGTTTAAAAACAGGGAATAGGAATGAGCAGTTCTTC	CASSLKTGNRNEQFF
TRBD2	.	TRBJ2-1	TRBV6-1	TGTGCCAGCAGTGTGGCGCGGGGGGGCCTTGTTAGTCTCTACAATGAGCAGTTCTTC	CASSVARGGLVSLYNEQFF
.	few	TRBJ2-7	TRBV7-6	TGTGCCAGCAGCTCGTATAGCGGACACTCCTACGAGCAGTACTTC	CASSSYSGHSYEQYF
.	.	TRBJ1-5	TRBV11-2	TGTGCCAGCTCCCGGACGGACAATCAGCCCCAGCATTTT	CASSRTDNQPQHF
.	.	TRBJ1-5	TRBV6-5	TGTGCCAGCAGCAGCAGGGTGCTCAATCAGCCCCAGCATTTT	CASSSRVLNQPQHF
.	few	TRBJ2-3	TRBV6-5	TGTGCCAGCAGCTCTTCGGGGGAGCGCACAGATACGCAGTATTTT	CASSSSGERTDTQYF
.	.	TRBJ1-1	TRBV7-3	TGTGCCAGCAGCTTAGGGCCGATCACTCTGAACACTGAAGCTTTCTTT	CASSLGPITLNTEAFF
.	.	TRBJ2-1	TRBV4-2	TGTGCCAGCAGCCCCCCGGGTACCTACAATGAGCAGTTCTTC	CASSPPGTYNEQFF
.	.	TRBJ2-3	TRBV7-2	TGTGCCAGCAGCTCCCGGGCCAGCCAGGGGAATACGCAGTATTTT	CASSSRASQGNTQYF
TRBD1	few	TRBJ1-2	TRBV25-1	TGTGCCAGCAGCCCGGACAGGGATGTCATTGGCTACACCTTC	CASSPDRDVIGYTF
TRBD2	many	TRBJ2-1	TRBV4-3	TGCGCCAGCAGCCAGGTAGCGGGGTGGAGGGATGAGCAGTTCTTC	CASSQVAGWRDEQFF
.	.	TRBJ2-3	TRBV5-1	TGCGCCAGCCGCTACGAAACCACAGATACGCAGTATTTT	CASRYETTDTQYF
.	few	TRBJ2-5	TRBV20-1	TGCAGTGCACCTCGGCAGATCCAAGAGACCCAGTACTTC	CSAPRQIQETQYF
TRBD1	few	TRBJ2-3	TRBV29-1	TGCAGCGTTCTAGGACAGGGGACAGATACGCAGTATTTT	CSVLGQGTDTQYF
.	few	TRBJ2-1	TRBV25-1	TGTGCCAGCAGTGAAGCAGGGTACAATGAGCAGTTCTTC	CASSEAGYNEQFF
.	many	TRBJ2-3	TRBV29-1	TGCAGCGTCCCGCAGGGTTCCACAGATACGCAGTATTTT	CSVPQGSTDTQYF
.	few	TRBJ2-7	TRBV6-5	TGTGCCAGCAGTTTCCGGGACCCGGGGTACTACGAGCAGTACTTC	CASSFRDPGYYEQYF
.	.	TRBJ2-5	TRBV7-9	TGTGCCAGCAGCTTAGTTACGGTCGGGGAGCAGTACTTC	CASSLVTVGEQYF
.	.	TRBJ2-5	TRBV15	TGTGCCACCAGCTCGTGGACGGCAGGGGAAAAAGAGACCCAGTACTTC	CATSSWTAGEKETQYF
.	few	TRBJ2-1	TRBV5-1	TGCGCCAGCAGCTTGGCCTCGGCAGGTCGGGGAGATGAGCAGTTCTTC	CASSLASAGRGDEQFF
TRBD1	.	TRBJ1-6	TRBV7-6	TGTGCCAGCAGCTTCGGGGACAGGTCTAATTCACCCCTCCACTTT	CASSFGDRSNSPLHF
.	.	TRBJ1-1	TRBV20-1	TGCAGTGCTAGGGCTGTTGGGAACACTGAAGCTTTCTTT	CSARAVGNTEAFF
.	once	TRBJ2-1	TRBV20-1	TGCAGTGCGAACCCGACTAGTCCCCGCTACAATGAGCAGTTCTTC	CSANPTSPRYNEQFF
TRBD1	few	TRBJ2-1	TRBV7-9	TGTGCCAGCAGCTTGGGACAGGGGGCGATATCCAGAAATGAGCAGTTCTTC	CASSLGQGAISRNEQFF
TRBD2	.	TRBJ2-3	TRBV20-1	TGCAGTGCTAGTTCGGCGGGGGGGCTATCAGATACGCAGTATTTT	CSASSAGGLSDTQYF
.	.	TRBJ2-2	TRBV29-1	TGCAGCGTTGAAGAAGGGACCGGGGAGCTGTTTTTT	CSVEEGTGELFF
.	few	TRBJ1-2	TRBV6-6	TGTGCCAGCAGTTTCGAGTGGGGGACTAACTATGGCTACACCTTC	CASSFEWGTNYGYTF
.	few	TRBJ2-7	TRBV3-1	TGTGCCAGCAGCCAATTGGGGGGCGGCTACGAGCAGTACTTC	CASSQLGGGYEQYF
.	.	TRBJ2-3	TRBV20-1	TGCAGTGCTAGAGACCCAGCGCTTAGCACAGATACGCAGTATTTT	CSARDPALSTDTQYF
TRBD2	.	TRBJ2-7	TRBV4-3	TGCGCCAGCAGCCAGGAACTAGCGGGGGGCCCCCCCTACGAGCAGTACTTC	CASSQELAGGPPYEQYF
.	few	TRBJ2-7	TRBV18	TGTGCCAGCTCACCGGGCGGGTCGAGCTCCTACGAGCAGTACTTC	CASSPGGSSSYEQYF
.	few	TRBJ1-2	TRBV12-3/TRBV12-4	TGTGCCAGCAGTCGAAGCGACGGGCCGCATAGCTACACCTTC	CASSRSDGPHSYTF
.	.	TRBJ2-5	TRBV29-1	TGCAGCGTTGAAGACGGCGGAGAAGAGACCCAGTACTTC	CSVEDGGEETQYF
.	many	TRBJ1-6	TRBV4-3	TGCGCCAGCAGCCAACTAAATAATTCACCCCTCCACTTT	CASSQLNNSPLHF
TRBD1	.	TRBJ2-3	TRBV25-1	TGTGCCAGCAGTGAATCGGGACAGGGGTGGGATACGCAGTATTTT	CASSESGQGWDTQYF
TRBD1	.	TRBJ1-6	TRBV4-2	TGTGCCAGCAGCACAACAGGGGGCCCCTATAATTCACCCCTCCACTTT	CASSTTGGPYNSPLHF
TRBD1	.	TRBJ1-5	TRBV7-6	TGTGCCAGCAGCTCCTCGACAGGGGGCGGTCAGCCCCAGCATTTT	CASSSSTGGGQPQHF
.	.	TRBJ1-6	TRBV6-1	TGTGCCAGCAGTGGGACGGGGTCCTGGGGATCACCCCTCCACTTT	CASSGTGSWGSPLHF
.	few	TRBJ2-5	TRBV29-1	TGCAGCCTCAACCAGGGGACGGGAGAGACCCAGTACTTC	CSLNQGTGETQYF
.	.	TRBJ2-1	TRBV7-2	TGTGCCAGCAGCCCTGGCCCGGGACATACCGATGAGCAGTTCTTC	CASSPGPGHTDEQFF
.	.	TRBJ2-7	TRBV12-3/TRBV12-4	TGTGCCAGCAGTTTAAGCCTCTCCGAGCAGTACTTC	CASSLSLSEQYF